This T cell receptor beta chain was profiled in a study of T cells in Graves' hyperthyroidism and ophthalmopathy. Turning to the study itself: At the time of initial diagnosis and before any treatment, peripheral blood was collected.

There are a few counts of this clonotype. From RNA transcripts, TCR beta CDR3 regions were amplified. HTBI primers were used for first-round RT-PCR of the TCR CDR3. TCRdb ran MiXCR on the multiplex PCR reads and lists one entry per CDR3 protein. Among 330,000 or so distinct CDR3 sequences listed, around 20% were seen once. Unmatched junction bases numbered 7, after V lost 0 bases and J lost 0 bases. This CDR3 is built from 16 residues. Germline loops: CDR1 SQVTM, CDR2 ANQGSEA. The TCR originated in a man over 45 with Graves' ophthalmopathy. Material for sequencing was blood. This chain connects TRBV29-1 to TRBJ2-7, with TRBD1 matching over 8 bases. The CDR3 reads CSVEEEGRGLSYEQYF. CDR3 sequence (DNA): TGCAGCGTTGAAGAGGAAGGCAGGGGGCTCTCCTACGAGCAGTACTTC.